The 15 T cell receptor beta chains in this list originate from one sample, sequenced in a study of long-term antiretroviral therapy in people with HIV. Researchers ran immunoSEQ v3.0 at survey level. Sequencing used immunoSEQ multiplex PCR; TCRdb keeps in-frame clones, though not all of them. The sample holds some 35,000 clones, 65% to 85% seen once. The starting material was unsorted PBMCs, obtained 3 years after starting antiretroviral therapy. The receptors stem from a man between 50 and 59 years old with HIV.

This rearrangement joins TRBV7-2 to TRBJ2-7, with 7 positions matching TRBD2. The CDR3 length is 17 residues. V was clipped by 5 bases and J by 4 bases; unmatched bases: 17. CDR1 and CDR2 from the germline V gene are SGHTA and FQGNSA. CDR3 in DNA: TGTGCCAGCAGCCCCCAAGCGCGGGGGACCTTTCCGTACGAGCAGTACTTC. This codes for CASSPQARGTFPYEQYF.

The genes are TRBV5-8 and TRBJ1-5; a weak D match, TRBD1 (6 bases). This CDR3 is 16 amino acids long. CDR1 SGHTS and CDR2 YDEGEE come from the germline V gene. V lost 4 bases and J lost 5, with 19 bases in between. The CDR3 reads CASSPRQVSAYQPQHF. The CDR3 region has the DNA TGTGCCAGCAGCCCCCGACAGGTCTCTGCCTATCAGCCCCAGCATTTT.

The genes are TRBV7-9 and TRBJ2-5; possibly TRBD1 or TRBD2 for D (5 bases each). Trimming left V 1 base short and J 9 bases short, with 15 bases between. In germline, CDR1 is SEHNR, CDR2 FQNEAQ (reference sequence). This CDR3 spans 14 amino acids. The CDR3 DNA reads TGTGCCAGCAGCTTAGGCGTCACGGGGCAGGCCCAGTACTTC. Translation: CASSLGVTGQAQYF.

J is TRBJ2-3 and V is TRBV28, with D tentatively TRBD1 or TRBD2 (5 bases each). V lost 10 bases, J lost 2 bases, and 13 bases lay in between. Germline V CDR1 and CDR2: MDHEN, SYDVKM. The CDR3 is made up of 13 amino acids. The CDR3 protein is CATRPGLTDTQYF. CDR3 in DNA: TGTGCCACCCGCCCGGGGCTCACAGATACGCAGTATTTT.

The CDR3 sequence is CASSQGREQYF. In DNA form, the CDR3 reads TGCGCCAGCAGCCAAGGACGAGAGCAGTACTTC. V is TRBV4-1 and J is TRBJ2-7, with D uncertain. CDR3 length: 11 amino acids. V lost 1 base, J lost 7 bases, and 5 bases lay in between. Germline CDR1 MGHRA, CDR2 YSYEKL.

The chain links TRBV4-3 to TRBJ2-7; 7 bases agree with TRBD1. This CDR3 has 15 amino acids. The junction had 5 bases not matched to a gene; V was cut back by 0 bases and J by 3 bases. CDR1 LGHNA and CDR2 YSLEER come from the germline V gene. CDR3 DNA: TGCGCCAGCAGCCAAGATAGTCGACAGGGCTACGAGCAGTACTTC. Translated: CASSQDSRQGYEQYF.

DNA for the CDR3: TGTGCCTGGAGTGTGGGTCTCATGAGCACAGATACGCAGTATTTT. Translating it yields CAWSVGLMSTDTQYF. The chain employs TRBV30 and TRBJ2-3, with D unclear. Per the germline V gene, CDR1 is GTSNPN and CDR2 is SVGIG (reference sequence). V lost 0 bases and J 0 bases, leaving 10 bases between the germline ends. This CDR3 is built from 15 residues.

CDR3 nucleotide sequence: TGTGCCAGCAGCATTTCCAGAGGCCGGGCCAACGTCCTGACTTTC. It translates to CASSISRGRANVLTF. The chain uses TRBV7-2 and TRBJ2-6; D remains unclear. This CDR3 contains 15 residues. The ends were cut back, 5 bases at V and 5 bases at J, with 13 bases in the middle. Germline loops: CDR1 SGHTA, CDR2 FQGNSA.

The chain joins TRBV18 to TRBJ2-3; 9 bases map to TRBD2. After removal of 4 bases from V and 2 bases from J, the junction contained 7 bases not matched to a gene. The CDR3 covers 16 residues. Per the germline V gene, CDR1 is KGHSH and CDR2 is LQKENI. The CDR3 region has the DNA TGTGCCAGCTCACAGTCGACTAGCGGATTCACAGATACGCAGTATTTT. Translating it yields CASSQSTSGFTDTQYF.

The chain employs TRBV4-3 and TRBJ2-3, with 10 bases aligning to TRBD2. V gave up 1 base and J gave up 9 bases; unmatched junction bases: 4. Looked up from germline, CDR1 is LGHNA and CDR2 is YSLEER. This CDR3 has 14 residues. This CDR3 is CASSQGQTSGTQYF. The CDR3 nucleotides are TGCGCCAGCAGCCAAGGGCAGACTAGCGGGACGCAGTATTTT.

The gene calls are TRBV15 and TRBJ2-1; 7 bases are a match to TRBD2. The ends lost 2 bases at V and 8 bases at J; junction bases unmatched: 9. The CDR3 has 15 amino acids. From germline, CDR1 is LNHNV and CDR2 YYDKDF (reference sequence). The CDR3 region has the DNA TGTGCCACCAGCAGACGGCGGGAGAGATTCGATGAGCAGTTCTTC. This sequence encodes CATSRRRERFDEQFF.

CDR3 coding DNA: TGCGCCAGCAGCCCTGACAGGGGAGATAAACTGTTTTTT. It encodes CASSPDRGDKLFF. This sequence joins TRBV5-1 and TRBJ1-4; the match to TRBD1 covers 8 bases. The trim removed 4 bases at V and 11 bases at J, leaving 7 bases unmatched. This CDR3 contains 13 residues. CDR1 and CDR2 (germline): SGHRS, YFSETQ.

The J gene is TRBJ2-1, the V gene TRBV9; 8 bases align to TRBD2. This CDR3 spans 16 amino acids. V lost 3 bases and J lost 4; bases outside the gene matches: 9. Germline CDR1 SGDLS, CDR2 YYNGEE. The CDR3 DNA reads as TGTGCCAGCAGCGCTGGGGGCGGGAGGACTTACAATGAGCAGTTCTTC. This encodes CASSAGGGRTYNEQFF.

The J gene is TRBJ2-1, the V gene TRBV4-3; TRBD1 agrees at 7 bases. Germline CDR1 LGHNA, CDR2 YSLEER. Trimming cost V 3 bases and J 5 bases; bases outside gene matches: 7. The CDR3 has 15 residues. The CDR3 DNA follows: TGCGCCAGCAGCCAGGCACTCACAGGGGACAATGAGCAGTTCTTC. Protein sequence: CASSQALTGDNEQFF.

V usage is TRBV7-9 and J usage is TRBJ2-7; weak D call: TRBD1 (5 bases). Looked up from germline, CDR1 is SEHNR and CDR2 is FQNEAQ (reference sequence). V was trimmed by 3 bases and J by 0 bases, leaving 12 bases between them. The CDR3 totals 15 residues. In DNA form, the CDR3 reads TGTGCCAGCAGCTTTGACAGTGAGAGCTCCTACGAGCAGTACTTC. It translates to CASSFDSESSYEQYF.